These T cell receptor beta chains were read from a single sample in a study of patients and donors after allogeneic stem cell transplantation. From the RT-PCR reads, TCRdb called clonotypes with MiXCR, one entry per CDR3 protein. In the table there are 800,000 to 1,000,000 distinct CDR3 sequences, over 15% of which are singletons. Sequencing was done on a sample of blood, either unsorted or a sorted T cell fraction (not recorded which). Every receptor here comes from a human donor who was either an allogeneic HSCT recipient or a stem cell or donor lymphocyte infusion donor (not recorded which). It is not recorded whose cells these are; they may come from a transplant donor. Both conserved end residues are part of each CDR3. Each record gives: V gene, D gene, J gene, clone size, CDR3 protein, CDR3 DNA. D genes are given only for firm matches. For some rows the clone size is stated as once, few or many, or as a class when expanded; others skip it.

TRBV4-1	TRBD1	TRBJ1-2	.	CASSRSDREGWAAYGYTF	TGCGCCAGCAGCCGCTCGGACAGGGAGGGGTGGGCTGCCTATGGCTACACCTTC
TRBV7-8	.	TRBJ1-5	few	CATQLGVGNQPQHF	TGTGCCACCCAACTGGGGGTGGGCAATCAGCCCCAGCATTTT
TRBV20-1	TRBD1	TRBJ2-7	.	CSAHPDRTPYEQYF	TGCAGTGCCCACCCGGACAGGACCCCCTACGAGCAGTACTTC
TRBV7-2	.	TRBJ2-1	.	CASSLADTRGSYNEQFF	TGTGCCAGCAGCTTAGCGGACACCCGCGGCTCCTACAATGAGCAGTTCTTC
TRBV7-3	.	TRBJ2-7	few	CASSLYPTQPYEQYF	TGTGCCAGCAGCTTATACCCTACCCAGCCCTACGAGCAGTACTTC
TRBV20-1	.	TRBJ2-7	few	CSVKSGGRAYEQYF	TGCAGTGTTAAATCGGGGGGCCGGGCCTACGAGCAGTACTTC
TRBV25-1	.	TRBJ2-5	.	CASSEGGVATQETQYF	TGTGCCAGCAGTGAAGGTGGGGTAGCGACCCAAGAGACCCAGTACTTC
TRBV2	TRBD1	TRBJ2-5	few	CASSEVGTGFPETQYF	TGTGCCAGCAGTGAAGTGGGGACAGGGTTCCCCGAGACCCAGTACTTC
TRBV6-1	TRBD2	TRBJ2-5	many	CASSLPPAGGEQETQYF	TGTGCCAGCAGTCTACCCCCAGCGGGGGGCGAACAAGAGACCCAGTACTTC
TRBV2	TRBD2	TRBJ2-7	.	CASSAGLAHYEQYF	TGTGCCAGCAGTGCGGGACTAGCACACTACGAGCAGTACTTC
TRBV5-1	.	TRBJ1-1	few	CASSSEGEGTEAFF	TGCGCCAGCAGCTCCGAGGGGGAGGGCACTGAAGCTTTCTTT
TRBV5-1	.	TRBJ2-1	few	CASSSSSSYNEQFF	TGCGCCAGCAGCTCTTCAAGCTCCTACAATGAGCAGTTCTTC
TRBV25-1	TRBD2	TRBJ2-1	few	CASSESGSGRALDEQFF	TGTGCCAGCAGTGAATCCGGGAGCGGGAGGGCTCTGGATGAGCAGTTCTTC
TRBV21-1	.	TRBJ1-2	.	CASSKSANYGYTF	TGTGCCAGCAGCAAATCAGCTAACTATGGCTACACCTTC
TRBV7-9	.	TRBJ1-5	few	CASSLAEGTYSNQPQHF	TGTGCCAGCAGCTTGGCAGAAGGGACTTATAGCAATCAGCCCCAGCATTTT
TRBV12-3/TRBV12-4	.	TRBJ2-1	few	CASSFRPGPDPLFF	TGTGCCAGCAGTTTCCGCCCCGGTCCAGATCCCTTGTTCTTC
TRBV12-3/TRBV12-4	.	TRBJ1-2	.	CASSLSVLEPDYGYTF	TGTGCCAGCAGCCTTTCGGTTTTGGAGCCTGACTATGGCTACACCTTC
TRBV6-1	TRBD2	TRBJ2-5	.	CASSESPGTSETQYF	TGTGCCAGCAGTGAATCCCCCGGGACTAGCGAGACCCAGTACTTC
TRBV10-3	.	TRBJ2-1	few	CAIWTGTGINNEQFF	TGTGCCATCTGGACCGGGACTGGTATTAACAATGAGCAGTTCTTC
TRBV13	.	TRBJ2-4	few	CASSVPGRPVDIQYF	TGTGCCAGCAGCGTACCGGGCCGGCCGGTAGACATTCAGTACTTC
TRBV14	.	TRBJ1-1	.	CASSQDLIGLVAEAFF	TGTGCCAGCAGCCAAGATCTGATAGGGCTGGTCGCTGAAGCTTTCTTT
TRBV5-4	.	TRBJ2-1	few	CASSLGAQNNEQFF	TGTGCCAGCAGCTTGGGGGCGCAGAATAATGAGCAGTTCTTC
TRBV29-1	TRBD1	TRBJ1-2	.	CSVLQGAKGNGYTF	TGCAGCGTATTACAGGGGGCGAAGGGGAATGGCTACACCTTC
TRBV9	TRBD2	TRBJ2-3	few	CASSSRSSGGVDTQYF	TGTGCCAGCAGCAGTCGATCTAGCGGGGGGGTTGATACGCAGTATTTT
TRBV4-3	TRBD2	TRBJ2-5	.	CASSQDNLAGVEETQYF	TGCGCCAGCAGCCAAGACAATCTAGCGGGTGTAGAAGAGACCCAGTACTTC
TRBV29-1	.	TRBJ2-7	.	CSATRGRDPSYEQYF	TGCAGCGCTACTAGGGGTAGAGATCCCTCCTACGAGCAGTACTTC
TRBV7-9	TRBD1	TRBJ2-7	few	CASSYGQGLVSYEQYF	TGTGCCAGCAGCTACGGACAGGGACTTGTATCCTACGAGCAGTACTTC
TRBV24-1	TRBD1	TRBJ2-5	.	CATSDAPGQGKETQYF	TGTGCCACCAGTGATGCCCCGGGACAGGGGAAAGAGACCCAGTACTTC
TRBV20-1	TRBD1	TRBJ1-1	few	CSAIPARGRGLNTEAFF	TGCAGTGCTATCCCGGCCAGGGGGCGTGGGCTGAACACTGAAGCTTTCTTT
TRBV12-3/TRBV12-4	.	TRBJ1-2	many	CASRGSNYGYTF	TGTGCCAGCAGAGGATCTAACTATGGCTACACCTTC
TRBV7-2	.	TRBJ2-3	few	CASTQGPRTDTQYF	TGTGCCAGCACCCAGGGACCGCGCACAGATACGCAGTATTTT
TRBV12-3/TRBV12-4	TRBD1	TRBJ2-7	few	CASSTGTGSVEQYF	TGTGCCAGCAGTACCGGGACAGGGTCTGTGGAGCAGTACTTC
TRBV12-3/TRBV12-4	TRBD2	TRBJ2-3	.	CASSNRGSTSGLSTDTQYF	TGTGCCAGCAGTAATAGGGGATCGACTAGCGGCTTAAGCACAGATACGCAGTATTTT
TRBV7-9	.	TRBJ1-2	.	CASSSPLGEGNNYGYTF	TGTGCCAGCAGCTCGCCCTTGGGGGAAGGGAACAACTATGGCTACACCTTC
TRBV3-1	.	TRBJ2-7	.	CASSQGDLAYEQYF	TGTGCCAGCAGCCAAGGGGACTTGGCCTACGAGCAGTACTTC
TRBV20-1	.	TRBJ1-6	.	CSASGSRRNSPLHF	TGCAGTGCTAGTGGGAGCAGGAGGAATTCACCCCTCCACTTT
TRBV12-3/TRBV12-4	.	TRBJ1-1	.	CASSPEGLENTEAFF	TGTGCCAGCAGTCCCGAGGGACTGGAGAACACTGAAGCTTTCTTT
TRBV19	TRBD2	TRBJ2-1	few	CASSIVGLADSYNEQFF	TGTGCCAGTAGTATAGTTGGACTAGCGGACTCCTACAATGAGCAGTTCTTC
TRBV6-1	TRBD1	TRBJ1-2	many	CASRFTGTGFRGYTF	TGTGCCAGCAGATTCACCGGGACAGGGTTCCGTGGCTACACCTTC
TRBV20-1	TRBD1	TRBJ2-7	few	CSASQGARSYEQYF	TGCAGTGCTAGTCAGGGGGCGCGGTCCTACGAGCAGTACTTC
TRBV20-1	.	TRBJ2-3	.	CSARSAGNTDTQYF	TGCAGTGCTAGATCGGCGGGGAACACAGATACGCAGTATTTT
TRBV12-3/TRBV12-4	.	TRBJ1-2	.	CASSFMNYGYTF	TGTGCCAGCAGTTTCATGAACTATGGCTACACCTTC
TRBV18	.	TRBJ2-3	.	CASQDDTDTQYF	TGTGCCAGCCAGGACGACACAGATACGCAGTATTTT
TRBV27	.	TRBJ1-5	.	CASSRSTGLVQPQHF	TGTGCCAGCAGTAGAAGTACAGGGCTGGTCCAGCCCCAGCATTTT
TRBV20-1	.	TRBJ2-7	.	CSARGSGSWQYF	TGCAGTGCTAGAGGTTCAGGGAGTTGGCAGTACTTC
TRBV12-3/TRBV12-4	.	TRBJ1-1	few	CASSLGVGGATEAFF	TGTGCCAGCAGTTTAGGGGTAGGGGGGGCCACTGAAGCTTTCTTT
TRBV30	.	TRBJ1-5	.	CAWSARRGNQPQHF	TGTGCCTGGAGTGCCCGACGAGGCAATCAGCCCCAGCATTTT
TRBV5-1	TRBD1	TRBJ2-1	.	CASNRDSQNEQFF	TGCGCCAGCAACAGGGACAGTCAAAATGAGCAGTTCTTC
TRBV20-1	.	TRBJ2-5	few	CSARWLYQETQYF	TGCAGTGCTAGATGGTTGTACCAAGAGACCCAGTACTTC
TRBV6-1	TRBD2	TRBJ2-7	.	CASRGSGGSTWYEQYF	TGTGCCAGCAGGGGGTCGGGAGGTTCGACCTGGTACGAGCAGTACTTC
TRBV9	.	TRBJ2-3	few	CASSAPRGLTTDTQYF	TGTGCCAGCAGCGCTCCCCGGGGACTCACCACAGATACGCAGTATTTT
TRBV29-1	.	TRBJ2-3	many	CSVRRVDNTQYF	TGCAGCGTTCGACGGGTTGACAATACGCAGTATTTT